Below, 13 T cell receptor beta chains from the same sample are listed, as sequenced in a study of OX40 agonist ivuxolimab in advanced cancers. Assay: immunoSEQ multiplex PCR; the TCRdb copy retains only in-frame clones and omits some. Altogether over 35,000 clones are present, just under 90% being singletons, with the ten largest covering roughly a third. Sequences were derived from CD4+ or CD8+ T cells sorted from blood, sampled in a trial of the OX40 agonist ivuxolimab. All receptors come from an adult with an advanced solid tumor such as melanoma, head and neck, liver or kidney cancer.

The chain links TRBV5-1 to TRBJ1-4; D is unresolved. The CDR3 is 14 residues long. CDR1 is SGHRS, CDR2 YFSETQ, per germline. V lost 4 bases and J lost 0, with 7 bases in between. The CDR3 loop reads CASSQGTTNEKLFF. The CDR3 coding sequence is TGCGCCAGCAGCCAAGGTACAACTAATGAAAAACTGTTTTTT.

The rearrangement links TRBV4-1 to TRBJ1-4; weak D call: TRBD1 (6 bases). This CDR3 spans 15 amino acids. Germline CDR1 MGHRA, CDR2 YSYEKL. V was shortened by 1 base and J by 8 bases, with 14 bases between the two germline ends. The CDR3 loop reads CASSQGGAEGEKLFF. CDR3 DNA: TGCGCCAGCAGCCAAGGGGGGGCGGAAGGCGAAAAACTGTTTTTT.

CDR3 DNA sequence: TGTGCCAGCACCCTTCGGGGGGGAAACCAAGAGACCCAGTACTTC. This codes for CASTLRGGNQETQYF. The V call is TRBV11-2, the J call TRBJ2-5; 8 positions agree with TRBD2. V lost 7 bases, J lost 0 bases, and 7 bases stayed unmatched. Germline V gives CDR1 SGHAT, CDR2 FQNNGV. The CDR3 runs to 15 residues.

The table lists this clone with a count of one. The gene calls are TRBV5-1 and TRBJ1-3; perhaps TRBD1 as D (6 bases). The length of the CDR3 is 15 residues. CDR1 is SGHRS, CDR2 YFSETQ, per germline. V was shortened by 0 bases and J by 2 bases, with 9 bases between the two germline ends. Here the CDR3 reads CASSLGGGTGNTIYF. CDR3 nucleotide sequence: TGCGCCAGCAGCTTGGGAGGGGGTACTGGAAACACCATATATTTT.

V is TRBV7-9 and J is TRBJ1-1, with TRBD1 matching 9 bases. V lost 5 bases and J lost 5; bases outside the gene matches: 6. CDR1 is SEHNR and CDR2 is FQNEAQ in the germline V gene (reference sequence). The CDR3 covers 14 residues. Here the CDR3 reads CASSRRDRETEAFF. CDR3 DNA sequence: TGTGCCAGCAGCCGACGGGACAGGGAGACTGAAGCTTTCTTT. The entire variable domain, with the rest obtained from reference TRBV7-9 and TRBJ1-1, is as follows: DTGVSQNPRHKITKRGQNVTFRCDPISEHNRLYWYRQTLGQGPEFLTYFQNEAQLEKSRLLSDRFSAERPKGSFSTLEIQRTEQGDSAMYLCASSRRDRETEAFFGQGTRLTVV.

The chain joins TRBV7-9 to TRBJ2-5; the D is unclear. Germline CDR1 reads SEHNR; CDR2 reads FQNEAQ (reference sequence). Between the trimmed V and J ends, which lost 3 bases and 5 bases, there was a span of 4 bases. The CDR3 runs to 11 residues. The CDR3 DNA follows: TGTGCCAGCAGCTTGGACGAGACCCAGTACTTC. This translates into CASSLDETQYF.

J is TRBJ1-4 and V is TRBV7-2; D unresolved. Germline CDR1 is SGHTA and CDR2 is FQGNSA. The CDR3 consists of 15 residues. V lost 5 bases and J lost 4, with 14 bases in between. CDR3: CASSPPGTHNEKLFF. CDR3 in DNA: TGTGCCAGCAGCCCCCCGGGTACTCATAATGAAAAACTGTTTTTT. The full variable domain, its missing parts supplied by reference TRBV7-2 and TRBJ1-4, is GAGVSQSPSNKVTEKGKDVELRCDPISGHTALYWYRQSLGQGLEFLIYFQGNSAPDKSGLPSDRFSAERTGGSVSTLTIQRTQQEDSAVYLCASSPPGTHNEKLFFGSGTQLSVL.

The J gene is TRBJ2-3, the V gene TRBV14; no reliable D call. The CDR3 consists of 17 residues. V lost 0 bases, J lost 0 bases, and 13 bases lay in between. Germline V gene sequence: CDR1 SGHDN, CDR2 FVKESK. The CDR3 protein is CASSQDSAASSTDTQYF. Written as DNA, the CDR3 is TGTGCCAGCAGCCAAGATTCGGCGGCTTCTAGCACAGATACGCAGTATTTT.

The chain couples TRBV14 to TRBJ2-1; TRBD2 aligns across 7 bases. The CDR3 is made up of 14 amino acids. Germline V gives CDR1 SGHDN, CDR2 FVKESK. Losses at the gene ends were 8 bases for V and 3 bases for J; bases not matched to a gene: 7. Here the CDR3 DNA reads TGTGCCAGCCGATCTAGCGGAAGCTACAATGAGCAGTTCTTC. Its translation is CASRSSGSYNEQFF.

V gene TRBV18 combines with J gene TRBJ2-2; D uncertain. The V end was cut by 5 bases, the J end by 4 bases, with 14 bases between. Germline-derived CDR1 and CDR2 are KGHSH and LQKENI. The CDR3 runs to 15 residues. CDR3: CASSSANPTTGELFF. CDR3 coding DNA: TGTGCCAGCTCATCGGCGAATCCCACCACCGGGGAGCTGTTTTTT.

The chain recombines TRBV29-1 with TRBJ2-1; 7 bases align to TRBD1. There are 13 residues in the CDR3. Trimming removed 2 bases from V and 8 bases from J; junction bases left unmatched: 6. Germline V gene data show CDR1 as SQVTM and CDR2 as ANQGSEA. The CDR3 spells CSVERGLGHEQFF. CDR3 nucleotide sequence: TGCAGCGTTGAAAGGGGGCTGGGCCATGAGCAGTTCTTC.

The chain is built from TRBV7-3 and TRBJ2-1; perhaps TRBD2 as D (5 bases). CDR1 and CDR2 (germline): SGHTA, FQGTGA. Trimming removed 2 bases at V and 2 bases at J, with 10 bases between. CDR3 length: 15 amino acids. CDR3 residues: CASSLGLAPYNEQFF. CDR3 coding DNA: TGTGCCAGCAGCTTAGGTCTAGCCCCCTACAATGAGCAGTTCTTC.

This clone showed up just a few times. The CDR3: CASSPNWSNQPQHF. CDR3 DNA: TGTGCCAGCAGCCCCAATTGGAGCAATCAGCCCCAGCATTTT. This chain connects TRBV7-9 to TRBJ1-5; the D is unclear. This CDR3 region has 14 residues. V was trimmed by 5 bases and J by 1 base, leaving 9 bases between them. CDR1 is SEHNR, CDR2 FQNEAQ, per germline (reference sequence).